This T cell receptor (beta chain) was documented in a study of cytomegalovirus exposure and HLA in healthy donors. Study at large: Early released data had about 85 million unique TCRs, all coming from HLA-typed donors.

This clone came up a few times. The primer mix had 60 Vbeta and 13 Jbeta primers. Clones were read by immunoSEQ multiplex PCR, and TCRdb kept only the in-frame ones, dropping some. The repertoire consists of about 57,000 clones, with approximately 83% occurring once and the leading ten covering around 4%. The sequenced sample was PBMCs. The TCR was taken from a man aged 25 to 45 in good health and CMV-seronegative.

CDR3 sequence: CASSYKRTARNTEAFF. Written as DNA, the CDR3 is TGTGCCAGCAGTTACAAGCGGACAGCCAGGAACACTGAAGCTTTCTTT. The genes are TRBV6-5 and TRBJ1-1, with D possibly TRBD1 on 6 matching bases. The germline V and J ends were trimmed by 2 bases and 1 base, with 14 bases remaining between them. Looked up from germline, CDR1 is MNHEY and CDR2 is SVGAGI. This CDR3 region has 16 residues.